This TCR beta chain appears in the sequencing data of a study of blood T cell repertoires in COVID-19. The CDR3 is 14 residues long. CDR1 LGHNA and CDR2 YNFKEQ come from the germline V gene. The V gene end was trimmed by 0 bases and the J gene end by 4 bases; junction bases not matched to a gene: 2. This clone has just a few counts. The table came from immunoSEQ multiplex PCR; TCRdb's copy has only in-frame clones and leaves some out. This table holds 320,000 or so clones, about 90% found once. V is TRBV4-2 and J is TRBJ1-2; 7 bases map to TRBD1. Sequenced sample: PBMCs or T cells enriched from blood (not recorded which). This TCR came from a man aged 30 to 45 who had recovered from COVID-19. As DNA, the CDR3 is TGTGCCAGCAGCCAAGACTGGACAGGCTATGGCTACACCTTC. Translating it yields CASSQDWTGYGYTF.